A selection of T cell receptor beta chains follows, all from one sample in a study of breast tumors, draining lymph nodes, adjacent tissues. TCRdb reprocessed the multiplex PCR reads via MiXCR and lists one record per CDR3 protein. This repertoire shows some 85,000 distinct CDR3 sequences, around 29% found once; its top ten account for over 7.5%. Material: axillary lymph node tissue. The receptors were gathered from a female donor with breast cancer. Some clones in this sample may be carry-over from other donors' samples. Both conserved end residues are part of each CDR3. A D gene is named only where the DNA matches it firmly. Size values are once, few and many counts, or a class for expanded clones, and some rows have none.

TRBJ2-7,.,TRBV6-5,many,16,CASSYRPGTRSREQYF,TGTGCCAGCAGTTACCGACCGGGAACTCGGTCCCGCGAGCAGTACTTC
TRBJ2-6,TRBD2,TRBV6-1,few,17,CASSERGGNSGANVLTF,TGTGCCAGCAGTGAACGGGGGGGTAACTCTGGGGCCAACGTCCTGACTTTC
TRBJ2-7,.,TRBV9,many,14,CASSVGQPTYEQYF,TGTGCCAGCAGCGTAGGCCAGCCAACCTACGAGCAGTACTTC
TRBJ1-2,.,TRBV5-6,many,12,CASSRQGWSYTF,TGTGCCAGCAGCCGCCAGGGTTGGAGCTACACCTTC
TRBJ2-2,.,TRBV11-3,many,17,CASSRGGSTLGTGELFF,TGTGCCAGCAGCAGGGGGGGCAGCACGCTGGGCACCGGGGAGCTGTTTTTT
TRBJ2-1,TRBD2,TRBV5-1,many,15,CATSAGGRDYNEQFF,TGCGCCACCTCCGCCGGCGGGAGAGATTACAATGAGCAGTTCTTC
TRBJ2-5,.,TRBV25-1,.,14,CASNERGTTGTQYF,TGTGCCAGCAATGAACGGGGTACTACGGGGACCCAGTACTTC
TRBJ1-2,.,TRBV19,.,17,CASSIGRLWTSEYGYAF,TGTGCCAGTAGTATAGGAAGACTTTGGACTTCGGAATATGGCTACGCCTTC
TRBJ2-3,.,TRBV9,.,14,CASSGGKLSDTQYF,TGTGCCAGCAGCGGCGGGAAGCTCTCAGATACGCAGTATTTT
TRBJ2-3,TRBD1,TRBV11-2,.,19,CASSQLLKLGQGNADTLYF,TGTGCCAGCAGCCAATTACTAAAGTTGGGACAGGGTAACGCGGATACGCTGTATTTT
TRBJ1-1,.,TRBV5-1,.,12,CASSPREGEAFF,TGCGCCAGCAGCCCCCGAGAGGGAGAAGCTTTCTTT
TRBJ2-5,.,TRBV4-1,.,12,CASTPGLETQYF,TGCGCCAGCACCCCGGGCCTAGAGACCCAGTACTTC
TRBJ2-3,TRBD1,TRBV2,.,15,CASSEGQGCTDTQYF,TGTGCCAGCAGTGAGGGACAGGGGTGCACAGATACGCAGTATTTT
TRBJ1-3,.,TRBV6-5,.,14,CASSYDFSGNTIYF,TGTGCCAGCAGTTATGACTTCTCTGGAAACACCATATATTTT
TRBJ2-5,TRBD2,TRBV11-2,many,12,CASSGGVETQYF,TGTGCCAGCAGCGGGGGGGTAGAGACCCAGTACTTC
TRBJ2-7,TRBD1,TRBV6-5,many,14,CASSSRQGSYEQYF,TGTGCCAGCAGTTCTCGACAGGGGTCCTACGAGCAGTACTTC
TRBJ1-5,.,TRBV6-5,many,14,CASTEWVGNQPQHF,TGTGCCAGCACGGAGTGGGTTGGCAATCAGCCCCAGCATTTT
TRBJ2-7,.,TRBV4-3,many,15,CASSQDWDRSYEQYF,TGCGCCAGCAGCCAAGATTGGGACCGATCCTACGAGCAGTACTTC
TRBJ2-3,TRBD2,TRBV5-5,.,15,CASSSGLALADTQYF,TGTGCCAGCAGCTCAGGACTAGCGCTCGCAGATACGCAGTATTTT
TRBJ2-5,.,TRBV9,.,21,CASSVAPRGWGYTFGSGTQYF,.
TRBJ2-5,.,TRBV28,few,13,CASTPGGQETQYF,TGTGCCAGCACCCCCGGGGGCCAAGAGACCCAGTACTTC
TRBJ2-2,.,TRBV3-1,many,15,CASSQDQGNTGELFF,TGTGCCAGCAGCCAAGATCAGGGTAACACCGGGGAGCTGTTTTTT
TRBJ2-3,TRBD1,TRBV7-2,many,16,CASSLVSGTATDTQYF,TGTGCCAGCAGCTTAGTGTCCGGGACAGCTACAGATACGCAGTATTTT
TRBJ2-1,TRBD2,TRBV19,.,17,CASSIEDAGGGRDEQFF,TGTGCCAGTAGTATAGAGGATGCCGGGGGTGGGAGGGATGAGCAGTTCTTC
TRBJ2-1,TRBD2,TRBV19,many,14,CASSTLAGVSEQFF,TGTGCCAGTAGTACCTTAGCGGGAGTCAGTGAGCAGTTCTTC
TRBJ2-2,TRBD2,TRBV12-3/TRBV12-4,.,18,CASSSRTSGRARTGELFF,TGTGCCAGCAGTTCGAGGACTAGCGGGAGGGCCCGGACCGGGGAGCTGTTTTTT
TRBJ2-1,.,TRBV5-6,.,14,CASSLRESYNEQFF,TGTGCCAGCAGCTTGCGGGAGTCCTACAATGAGCAGTTCTTC
TRBJ2-2,.,TRBV6-5,many,17,CASSHSVAASNTGELFF,TGTGCCAGCAGTCACTCCGTGGCAGCGTCGAACACCGGGGAGCTGTTTTTT
TRBJ2-3,.,TRBV2,many,14,CASRGGGGADTQYF,TGTGCCAGCAGGGGGGGCGGAGGGGCAGATACGCAGTATTTT
TRBJ1-5,.,TRBV19,.,15,CASRNGLYSNQPQHF,TGTGCCAGTAGAAACGGACTCTATAGCAATCAGCCCCAGCATTTT
TRBJ2-7,TRBD2,TRBV7-9,many,15,CASSPGTSGNYEQYF,TGTGCCAGCAGCCCAGGGACTAGCGGAAACTACGAGCAGTACTTC
TRBJ2-3,.,TRBV30,.,14,CAWSSGTGTDTQYF,TGTGCCTGGAGTTCGGGGACCGGCACAGATACGCAGTATTTT
TRBJ2-3,.,TRBV20-1,many,13,CSARWASTDTQYF,TGCAGTGCTAGGTGGGCGAGTACAGATACGCAGTATTTT
TRBJ2-5,.,TRBV11-2,many,13,CASSLLRVETQYF,TGTGCCAGCAGCTTACTCCGTGTCGAGACCCAGTACTTC
TRBJ2-5,.,TRBV20-1,.,16,CSASSPGYLSQETEYF,TGCAGTGCATCCTCGCCCGGCTACCTGTCCCAAGAGACCGAGTACTTC
TRBJ2-1,.,TRBV9,many,15,CASSVSGETYNEQFF,TGTGCCAGCAGCGTATCGGGGGAGACCTACAATGAGCAGTTCTTC
TRBJ1-1,.,TRBV19,few,13,CASSIRAGTEAFF,TGTGCCAGTAGTATAAGGGCGGGCACTGAAGCTTTCTTT
TRBJ2-5,.,TRBV5-4,.,15,CASSLTRGSQETQYF,TGTGCCAGCAGCTTGACAAGGGGGAGCCAAGAGACCCAGTACTTC
TRBJ1-5,.,TRBV5-6,many,17,CASSLFGRGGSNQPQHF,TGTGCCAGCAGCTTATTTGGGCGGGGTGGTAGCAATCAGCCCCAGCATTTT
TRBJ1-4,TRBD1,TRBV9,many,15,CASSLGTGFTEKLFF,TGTGCCAGCAGCTTGGGGACAGGTTTTACTGAAAAACTGTTTTTT
TRBJ1-5,.,TRBV19,many,15,CASSSTGYSNQPQHF,TGTGCCAGTAGTTCTACGGGATATAGCAATCAGCCCCAGCATTTT
TRBJ1-2,.,TRBV5-5,.,14,CASSLLSGDDGYTF,TGTGCCAGCAGCTTATTGAGTGGGGATGACGGCTACACCTTC
TRBJ1-1,.,TRBV7-8,many,12,CASSSRTAEAFF,TGTGCCAGCAGCTCAAGGACAGCTGAAGCTTTCTTT
TRBJ2-1,.,TRBV5-1,.,15,CASSLATGLDNEQFF,TGCGCCAGCAGCTTGGCTACGGGGTTGGATAATGAGCAGTTCTTC
TRBJ2-7,.,TRBV24-1,.,14,CATSDTGTSVKQYF,TGCGCCACCAGTGACACCGGGACAAGTGTTAAGCAGTACTTC
TRBJ2-2,.,TRBV5-1,many,14,CASSKDRNTGELFF,TGCGCCAGCAGCAAGGACAGGAACACCGGGGAGCTGTTTTTT
TRBJ2-1,.,TRBV29-1,.,13,CSVATQAGKEQFF,TGCAGCGTCGCGACACAAGCAGGCAAGGAGCAGTTCTTC
TRBJ2-3,.,TRBV5-8,many,14,CASSPRRDFDTQYF,TGTGCCAGCAGCCCCCGGCGGGATTTCGATACGCAGTATTTT
TRBJ1-4,TRBD1,TRBV20-1,.,14,CSATRTGRGAKLFF,TGCAGTGCTACTCGGACAGGGCGGGGTGCAAAACTGTTTTTT
TRBJ2-5,TRBD2,TRBV7-2,many,12,CASSLEGGAQYF,TGTGCCAGCAGCTTAGAGGGAGGGGCCCAGTACTTC
TRBJ2-2,.,TRBV12-3/TRBV12-4,many,13,CASSLSSVGELFF,TGTGCCAGCAGTTTAAGTTCGGTCGGGGAGCTGTTTTTT
TRBJ1-4,TRBD1,TRBV5-5,many,15,CASSSTGGGNEKLFF,TGTGCCAGCAGCTCCACAGGGGGAGGTAATGAAAAACTGTTTTTT
TRBJ1-5,.,TRBV4-2,.,15,CASSPLTGVGSPQHF,TGTGCCAGCAGCCCTTTGACAGGTGTGGGGTCACCCCAGCATTTT
TRBJ2-7,.,TRBV7-6,.,13,CASSFQAGGEQYF,TGTGCCAGCAGCTTCCAGGCCGGCGGCGAGCAGTACTTC
TRBJ2-1,.,TRBV6-5,.,15,CASSWGLVLSNEQFF,TGTGCCAGCAGTTGGGGCCTAGTCCTTAGCAATGAGCAGTTCTTC
TRBJ2-7,TRBD2,TRBV7-2,many,19,CASSAQATSGSLIPYEQYF,TGTGCCAGCAGCGCGCAGGCGACTAGCGGGAGTCTAATCCCCTACGAGCAGTACTTC
TRBJ2-3,TRBD2,TRBV20-1,.,14,CSARAGGSMDTQYF,TGCAGTGCTAGGGCGGGAGGGTCCATGGATACGCAGTATTTT
TRBJ2-1,TRBD1,TRBV4-1,many,17,CASSQEIPQGAYNEQFF,TGCGCCAGCAGCCAAGAAATTCCCCAGGGGGCGTACAATGAGCAGTTCTTC